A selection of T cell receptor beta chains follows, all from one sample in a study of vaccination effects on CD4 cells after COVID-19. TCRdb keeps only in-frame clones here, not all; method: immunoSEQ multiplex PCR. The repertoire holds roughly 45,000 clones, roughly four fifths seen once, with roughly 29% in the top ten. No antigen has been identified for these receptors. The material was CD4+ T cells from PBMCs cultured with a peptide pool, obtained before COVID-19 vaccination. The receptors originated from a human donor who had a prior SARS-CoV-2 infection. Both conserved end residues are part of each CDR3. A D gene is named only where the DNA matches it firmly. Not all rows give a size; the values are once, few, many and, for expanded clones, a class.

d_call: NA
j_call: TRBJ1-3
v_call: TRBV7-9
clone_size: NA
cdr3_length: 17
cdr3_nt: TGTGCCAGCAGCTCGCGAAAGACAGCAGACGCTACAAACACCATATATTTT
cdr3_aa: CASSSRKTADATNTIYF

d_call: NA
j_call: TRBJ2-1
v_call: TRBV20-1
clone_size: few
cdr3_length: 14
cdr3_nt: TGCAGTGCTAGTCGGGCGGGTTCCTACAATGAGCAGTTCTTC
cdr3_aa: CSASRAGSYNEQFF

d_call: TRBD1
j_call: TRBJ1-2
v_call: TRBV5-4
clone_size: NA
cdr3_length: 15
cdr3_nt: TGTGCCAGCAGCTTGGCCCCGGACAGGGATTATGGCTACACCTTC
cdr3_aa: CASSLAPDRDYGYTF

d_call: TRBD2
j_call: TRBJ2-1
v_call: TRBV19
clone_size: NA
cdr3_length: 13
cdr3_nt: TGTGCCACACAGCGGGGAACCTACAATGAGCAGTTCTTC
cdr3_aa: CATQRGTYNEQFF

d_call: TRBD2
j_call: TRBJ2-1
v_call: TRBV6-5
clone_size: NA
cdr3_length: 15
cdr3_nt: TGTGCCAGCAGTTACAGAGCGGGAGTGAGTAGTGAGCAGTTCTTC
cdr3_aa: CASSYRAGVSSEQFF

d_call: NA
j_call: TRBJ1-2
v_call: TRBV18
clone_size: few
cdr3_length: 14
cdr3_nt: TGTGCCAGCTCACTAAACACAGGACTCTATGGCTACACCTTC
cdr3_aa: CASSLNTGLYGYTF

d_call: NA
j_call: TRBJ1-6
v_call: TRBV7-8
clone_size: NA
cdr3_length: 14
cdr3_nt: TGTGCCAGCAGCTTCCAGATTAATAATTCACCCCTCCACTTT
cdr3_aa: CASSFQINNSPLHF

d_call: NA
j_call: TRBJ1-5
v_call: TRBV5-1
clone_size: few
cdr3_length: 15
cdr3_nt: TGCGCCAGCAGCTTGATTGGGGGTGACAATCAGCCCCAGCATTTT
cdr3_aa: CASSLIGGDNQPQHF

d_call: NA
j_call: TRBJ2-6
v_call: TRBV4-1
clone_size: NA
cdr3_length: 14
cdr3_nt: TGCGCCAGCAGCCAAAAACCTGGGGCCAACGTCCTGACTTTC
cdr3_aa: CASSQKPGANVLTF

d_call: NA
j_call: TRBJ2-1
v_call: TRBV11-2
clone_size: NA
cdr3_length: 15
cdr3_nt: TGTGCCAGCAGCTTAGACGTAGCGTCCTACAATGAGCAGTTCTTC
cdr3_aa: CASSLDVASYNEQFF

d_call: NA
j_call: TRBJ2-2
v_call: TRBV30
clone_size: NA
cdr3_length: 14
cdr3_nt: TGTGCCTGGGTTCCGGGACGGAACACCGGGGAGCTGTTTTTT
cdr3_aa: CAWVPGRNTGELFF

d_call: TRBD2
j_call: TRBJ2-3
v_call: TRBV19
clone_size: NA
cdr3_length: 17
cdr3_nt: TGTGCCAGTAGTCCCGGGACTAGCGGGAGTGTAGCAGATACGCAGTATTTT
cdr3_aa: CASSPGTSGSVADTQYF

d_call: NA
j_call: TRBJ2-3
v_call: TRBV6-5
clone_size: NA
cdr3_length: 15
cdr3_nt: TGTGCCAGCAGTTTACCCCAAGGGGGGCCAGATACGCAGTATTTT
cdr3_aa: CASSLPQGGPDTQYF

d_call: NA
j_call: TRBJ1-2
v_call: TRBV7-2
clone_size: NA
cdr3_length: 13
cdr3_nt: TGTGCCAGCAGCCAGGGGCGTAACTATGGCTACACCTTC
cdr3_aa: CASSQGRNYGYTF

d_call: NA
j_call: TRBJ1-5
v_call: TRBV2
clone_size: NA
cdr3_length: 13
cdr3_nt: TGTGCCAGCTCCGGGACGGTGAATCAGCCCCAGCATTTT
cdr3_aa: CASSGTVNQPQHF

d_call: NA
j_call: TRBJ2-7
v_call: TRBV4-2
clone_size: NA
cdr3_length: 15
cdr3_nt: TGTGCCAGCAGCCAAGCAGCGATACTTAGCTACGAGCAGTACTTC
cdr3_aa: CASSQAAILSYEQYF

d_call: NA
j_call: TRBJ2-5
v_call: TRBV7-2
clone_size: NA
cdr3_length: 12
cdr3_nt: TGTGCCAGCAGCCCTGCCGGGGGGACCCAGTACTTC
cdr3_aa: CASSPAGGTQYF

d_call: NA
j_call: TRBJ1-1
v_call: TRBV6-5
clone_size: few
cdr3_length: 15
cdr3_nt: TGTGCCAGCAGTTACCAGACGACTGGGAACACTGAAGCTTTCTTT
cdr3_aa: CASSYQTTGNTEAFF

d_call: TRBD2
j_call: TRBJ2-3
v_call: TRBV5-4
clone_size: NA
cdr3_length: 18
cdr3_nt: TGTGCCAGCAGACTGACTAGCGGGGGGCCATTTAGCACAGATACGCAGTATTTT
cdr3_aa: CASRLTSGGPFSTDTQYF

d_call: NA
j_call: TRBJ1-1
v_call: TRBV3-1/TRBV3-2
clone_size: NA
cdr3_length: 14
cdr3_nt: TGTGCCAGCAGCCAGATCTTCATGAACACTGAAGCTTTCTTT
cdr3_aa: CASSQIFMNTEAFF

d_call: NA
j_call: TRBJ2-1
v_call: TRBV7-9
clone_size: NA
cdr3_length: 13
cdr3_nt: TGTGCCAGCAGCTCCGAGGTTGCTCATGAGCAGTTCTTC
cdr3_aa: CASSSEVAHEQFF

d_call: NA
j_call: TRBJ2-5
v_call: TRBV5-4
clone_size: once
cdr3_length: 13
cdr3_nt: TGTGCCAGCAGCTCGGGTCCCCAAGAGACCCAGTACTTC
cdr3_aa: CASSSGPQETQYF

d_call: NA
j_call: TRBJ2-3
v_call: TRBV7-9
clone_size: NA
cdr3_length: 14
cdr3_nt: TGTGCCAGCAGCCCAGGGGGGGGCGGAGATACGCAGTATTTT
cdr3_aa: CASSPGGGGDTQYF

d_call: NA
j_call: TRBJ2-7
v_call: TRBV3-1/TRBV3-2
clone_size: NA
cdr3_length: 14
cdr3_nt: TGTGCCAGCAGCCTAAGGTGGGAATCCTACGAGCAGTACTTC
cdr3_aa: CASSLRWESYEQYF

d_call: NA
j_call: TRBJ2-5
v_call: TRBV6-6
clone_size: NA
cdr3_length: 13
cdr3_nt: TGTGCCAGCACCACGCCACAGGGCCTGACCCAGTACTTC
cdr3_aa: CASTTPQGLTQYF

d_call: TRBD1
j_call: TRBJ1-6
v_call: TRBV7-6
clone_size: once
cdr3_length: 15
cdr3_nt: TGTGCCAGCAGCCCCCAGACAGGGTTTGATTCACCCCTCCACTTT
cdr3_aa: CASSPQTGFDSPLHF